The rows below give T cell receptor beta chains drawn from one sample of a study of shared clonotypes between healthy human individuals. Some clones are missing from TCRdb's copy, which holds only in-frame ones; the method was immunoSEQ multiplex PCR. The profile shows around 1 million clones, approximately 76% of them singletons. Source material: memory CD4+ T cells sorted from blood. The receptors stem from a man aged 18 to 29 in good health. Both conserved end residues are part of each CDR3. A D gene is named only where the DNA matches it firmly. Only part of the rows carry a size: once, few, many, or a class if the clone is expanded.

clone_size j_call d_call v_call cdr3_aa cdr3_nt
once TRBJ2-7 . TRBV7-2 CASSLEGGQFYEQYF TGTGCCAGCAGCTTAGAGGGGGGACAGTTCTACGAGCAGTACTTC
. TRBJ2-6 . TRBV9 CASSLRGGRGDRRANVLTF TGTGCCAGCAGCCTCCGGGGAGGCAGGGGGGATCGAAGGGCCAACGTCCTGACTTTC
. TRBJ2-7 TRBD2 TRBV14 CASSQGLAGGQTNQYF TGTGCCAGCAGCCAAGGACTAGCGGGAGGGCAAACCAACCAGTACTTC
. TRBJ1-2 . TRBV10-3 CAITPQGGEGYTF TGTGCCATCACCCCACAGGGAGGTGAAGGCTACACCTTC
. TRBJ1-2 . TRBV7-3 CASSPGVLGYTF TGTGCCAGCAGCCCAGGGGTTCTGGGCTACACCTTC
. TRBJ2-7 . TRBV6-5 CASSYSQGSYEQYF TGTGCCAGCAGTTACTCGCAGGGCTCCTACGAGCAGTACTTC
. TRBJ2-7 TRBD1 TRBV6-6 CASSRDSGSEQYF TGTGCCAGCAGTCGGGACAGCGGATCCGAGCAGTACTTC
. TRBJ2-1 . TRBV6-1 CASSELGDLMNEQFF TGTGCCAGCAGTGAATTGGGGGATCTCATGAATGAGCAGTTCTTC
. TRBJ1-4 . TRBV28 CASNLAREKLFF TGTGCCAGCAACCTGGCCAGGGAAAAACTGTTTTTT
. TRBJ2-7 TRBD1 TRBV18 CASSPPPAGGYEQYF TGTGCCAGCTCACCACCCCCCGCAGGGGGTTACGAGCAGTACTTC
. TRBJ2-1 TRBD2 TRBV6-5 CASRSGSYNEQFF TGTGCCAGCAGAAGCGGGAGCTACAATGAGCAGTTCTTC
. TRBJ2-1 . TRBV10-3 CAISGLQEGNEQFF TGTGCCATCAGTGGATTACAGGAAGGGAATGAGCAGTTCTTC
. TRBJ2-5 . TRBV7-9 CASSAEGGGLETQYF TGTGCCAGCAGTGCGGAAGGGGGAGGTTTAGAGACCCAGTACTTC
. TRBJ2-2 TRBD2 TRBV28 CASSLSLGGRDTGELFF TGTGCCAGCAGTTTAAGTCTCGGCGGGAGGGACACCGGGGAGCTGTTTTTT
. TRBJ1-6 . TRBV6-1 CASRTVSGSPLHF TGTGCCAGCCGGACAGTATCCGGTTCACCCCTCCACTTT
. TRBJ2-2 TRBD1 TRBV6-5 CASSKTGISPGELFF TGTGCCAGCTCGAAGACAGGGATTTCACCCGGGGAGCTGTTTTTT
. TRBJ1-3 . TRBV7-9 CASSLPVGNTIYF TGTGCCAGCAGCTTACCTGTAGGAAACACCATATATTTT
once TRBJ2-7 TRBD2 TRBV7-2 CASSLARTSGTSYEQYF TGTGCCAGCAGCTTAGCACGGACTAGCGGGACCTCCTACGAGCAGTACTTC
. TRBJ1-1 . TRBV7-2 CASSLAGTPNTEAFF TGTGCCAGCAGCTTAGCTGGGACACCGAACACTGAAGCTTTCTTT
. TRBJ2-2 . TRBV19 CATTGTRNTGELFF TGTGCCACGACAGGGACTCGAAACACCGGGGAGCTGTTTTTT
. TRBJ2-7 TRBD2 TRBV30 CAWSSVLLRDYSYEQYF TGTGCCTGGAGTTCAGTCCTACTCCGGGACTACTCCTACGAGCAGTACTTC
. TRBJ1-6 . TRBV6-1 CASGQDSPLHF TGTGCCAGCGGCCAGGATTCACCCCTCCACTTT
once TRBJ1-2 . TRBV10-3 CAISDWTYYGYTF TGTGCCATCAGTGACTGGACTTACTATGGCTACACCTTC
. TRBJ1-4 TRBD1 TRBV18 CASSPGTGGSEKLFF TGTGCCAGCTCCCCCGGGACAGGGGGCAGTGAAAAACTGTTTTTT
once TRBJ2-3 . TRBV11-2 CASSLGRDGTDTQYF TGTGCCAGCAGCTTAGGACGGGACGGCACAGATACGCAGTATTTT
. TRBJ2-3 TRBD2 TRBV5-1 CASSQGLAERDTQYF TGCGCCAGCAGTCAAGGACTAGCGGAGAGAGATACGCAGTATTTT
. TRBJ2-7 TRBD1 TRBV30 CASHRQGSSYEQYF TGTGCCTCACACCGACAGGGGAGCTCCTACGAGCAGTACTTC
. TRBJ2-2 TRBD2 TRBV28 CASSSAGGNTGELFF TGTGCCAGCAGTTCTGCGGGGGGGAACACCGGGGAGCTGTTTTTT
once TRBJ2-3 . TRBV7-9 CASSLNSGLAQYF TGTGCCAGCAGCTTAAATTCTGGGCTAGCGCAGTATTTT
. TRBJ2-1 . TRBV6-6 CASSYFQGGYEQFF TGTGCCAGCAGTTACTTCCAGGGGGGGTATGAGCAGTTCTTC
. TRBJ2-1 . TRBV7-2 CASTGRGRGYNEQFF TGTGCCAGCACCGGCCGGGGTAGAGGATACAATGAGCAGTTCTTC
. TRBJ2-7 TRBD2 TRBV7-2 CASSLTSGSFYEQYF TGTGCCAGCAGCTTGACTAGCGGGAGTTTCTACGAGCAGTACTTC
. TRBJ1-1 . TRBV5-1 CASSTRPQGMNTEAFF TGCGCCAGCAGTACCCGACCCCAGGGGATGAACACTGAAGCTTTCTTT
. TRBJ2-7 TRBD1 TRBV6-5 CATKAPRQGRYEQYF TGTGCCACCAAAGCCCCTAGACAGGGGCGCTACGAGCAGTACTTC
. TRBJ2-1 . TRBV2 CASSEAAGWNGNEQFF TGTGCCAGCAGTGAAGCTGCAGGGTGGAATGGCAATGAGCAGTTCTTC
few TRBJ1-1 . TRBV19 CASTTWGARNTEAFF TGTGCCAGTACCACCTGGGGGGCTAGGAACACTGAAGCTTTCTTT